This passage covers 18 T cell receptor beta chains from one sample sequenced in a study of cytomegalovirus exposure and HLA in healthy donors. Primers included in the PCR were 60 Vbeta and 13 Jbeta primers. Repertoires were generated with immunoSEQ multiplex PCR, while TCRdb's copy carries only in-frame clones and drops some. Found here are roughly 120,000 clones, 60% to 85% of them singletons; the top ten hold approximately 1%. The specimen was PBMCs. Receptors originate from a human donor in good health.

The chain links TRBV6-5 to TRBJ2-5; D not resolved. The DNA end lines up better with TRBJ2-7; the J call may be wrong. The CDR3 is 12 residues long. The germline V gene encodes CDR1 MNHEY and CDR2 SVGAGI. The CDR3 protein is CASSYSLYEQYF. DNA for the CDR3: TGTGCCAGCAGTTACTCCCTCTACGAGCAGTACTTC.

The chain combines TRBV9 with TRBJ2-3, with D tentatively TRBD1 (5 bases). V dropped 4 bases and J dropped 4 bases, with 25 bases sitting between them. Germline loops: CDR1 SGDLS, CDR2 YYNGEE. The CDR3 loop spans 18 amino acids. CDR3 sequence: CASSQGFYRTPGPDTQYF. The CDR3 nucleotides read TGTGCCAGCAGCCAAGGTTTCTACAGGACCCCCGGCCCAGATACGCAGTATTTT.

With regard to this clone: Mismatch with germline at one junction end may stem from a read error. Written as DNA, the CDR3 is TGTGCTAGCAGCTTAAGACAGGGATCGGGCACCGGGGAGCTGTTTTTT. This sequence encodes CASSLRQGSGTGELFF. The rearrangement links TRBV7-7 to TRBJ2-2; 7 positions match TRBD1. Germline V lookup: CDR1 SSHAT, CDR2 FNYEAQ (reference sequence). The CDR3 length is 16 residues.

The V and J genes are TRBV7-6 and TRBJ2-7, with 9 bases aligning to TRBD1. Germline lookup yields CDR1 SGHVS and CDR2 FNYEAQ. V lost 4 bases, J lost 7 bases, and 11 bases stayed unmatched. CDR3 length: 15 residues. The CDR3 coding sequence is TGTGCCAGCAGCTCCGGGACAGGGCCATTACAAGAGCAGTACTTC. This codes for CASSSGTGPLQEQYF.

The sample holds a few counts of this clone. V gene TRBV7-9 combines with J gene TRBJ1-1; no definite D call. CDR1 and CDR2 from the germline V gene are SEHNR and FQNEAQ (reference sequence). The V end lost 6 bases, the J end lost 2 bases, and 13 bases lay between the germline ends. This CDR3 is built from 14 residues. The CDR3 coding sequence is TGTGCCAGCAGGCGGGTCGAGGAAAACACTGAAGCTTTCTTT. It translates to CASRRVEENTEAFF.

The chain links TRBV6-5 to TRBJ1-1; D unclear. CDR3 length equals 13 residues. Germline V gene data show CDR1 as MNHEY and CDR2 as SVGAGI. Deletions cut 4 bases from V and 1 base from J, with 7 bases between. CDR3 amino acids: CASSLSGNTEAFF. CDR3 DNA sequence: TGTGCCAGCAGTTTGTCGGGGAACACTGAAGCTTTCTTT.

V and J are TRBV5-6 and TRBJ2-7, with D tentatively TRBD1 (6 bases). V shed 3 bases and J shed 8 bases, with 18 bases lying between them. CDR3 length: 14 residues. The V gene's germline CDR1 is SGHDT and CDR2 YYEEEE. The CDR3: CASSSTDRRNKQYF. The CDR3 nucleotides read TGTGCCAGCAGCTCCACAGACAGGCGGAATAAGCAGTACTTC. The entire variable domain, with the rest obtained from reference TRBV5-6 and TRBJ2-7, is as follows: DAGVTQSPTHLIKTRGQQVTLRCSPKSGHDTVSWYQQALGQGPQFIFQYYEEEERQRGNFPDRFSGHQFPNYSSELNVNALLLGDSALYLCASSSTDRRNKQYFGPGTRLTVT.

This rearrangement joins TRBV6-6 to TRBJ2-5; possible D gene TRBD1, 6 bases. The closer fit of TRBJ2-7 to the DNA end suggests the J call may be wrong. The CDR3 contains 13 residues. Germline V CDR1 and CDR2: MNHNY, SVGAGI (reference sequence). The CDR3 bases are TGTGCCAGCACCCAACAGGGTAGCTACGAGCAGTACTTC. This gives the protein CASTQQGSYEQYF.

This clone was found a few times. V usage is TRBV6-1 and J usage is TRBJ1-1; 7 bases are a match to TRBD1. The length of the CDR3 is 13 residues. V gave up 6 bases and J gave up 1 base; unmatched junction bases: 2. From germline, CDR1 is MNHNS and CDR2 SASEGT. The CDR3 DNA sequence: TGTGCCAGCAGACGACAGGGGAACACTGAAGCTTTCTTT. Residues: CASRRQGNTEAFF.

This clone appeared a few times. CDR3 nucleotide sequence: TGTGCCAGCAGCACGCCCGGACAGGCGAGTAATGAAGCTTTCTTT. Its protein is CASSTPGQASNEAFF. The V and J genes are TRBV7-6 and TRBJ1-1; 7 bases are shared with TRBD1. J was trimmed by 7 bases and V by 5 bases; bases with no gene match: 13. This CDR3 spans 15 amino acids. Germline-derived CDR1 and CDR2 are SGHVS and FNYEAQ.

In nucleotides, the CDR3 is TGTGCCAGCTCACCGGACAGGGCGGGAGATACGCAGTATTTT. Amino acid sequence: CASSPDRAGDTQYF. This chain joins TRBV18 and TRBJ2-3; TRBD1 matches 8 bases. V trimming: 3 bases; J trimming: 5 bases; junction bases outside the gene matches: 4. CDR1 KGHSH and CDR2 LQKENI come from the germline V gene. This CDR3 is 14 amino acids long.

This rearrangement joins TRBV7-9 to TRBJ1-1; tentative D call: TRBD1 (6 bases). Trimming left V 5 bases short and J 1 base short, with 14 bases between. The CDR3 sequence is 15 residues long. Per germline, CDR1 SEHNR and CDR2 FQNEAQ (reference sequence). CDR3 sequence (DNA): TGTGCCAGCAGCCTCTCGGCAGGGGAGAACACTGAAGCTTTCTTT. It codes for CASSLSAGENTEAFF.

Concerning this clone itself: At one end, the junction sequence differs from germline, possibly due to a read error. CDR3 in amino acids: CSSSLGGGKTFF. CDR3 DNA: TGTTCCAGCAGCTTAGGGGGCGGGAAGACTTTCTTT. This chain joins TRBV7-9 and TRBJ1-1; the match to TRBD1 covers 7 bases. This CDR3 is 12 amino acids long. The germline V gene has CDR1 SEHNR and CDR2 FQNEAQ (reference sequence). Full variable domain (remainder filled in from reference TRBV7-9 and TRBJ1-1): DTGVSQNPRHKITKRGQNVTFRCDPISEHNRLYWYRQTLGQGPEFLTYFQNEAQLEKSRLLSDRFSAERPKGSFSTLEIQRTEQGDSAMYLCSSSLGGGKTFFGQGTRLTVV.

The table lists this clone with a few counts. The chain employs TRBV4-2 and TRBJ1-1, with D unresolved. Germline V CDR1 and CDR2: LGHNA, YNFKEQ. The V and J ends lost 5 bases and 1 base respectively, with 8 bases between them. This CDR3 spans 13 amino acids. The CDR3 DNA reads TGTGCCAGCAGCTTGTTAAAGAACACTGAAGCTTTCTTT. Its translation is CASSLLKNTEAFF.

The rearrangement joins TRBV7-2 to TRBJ2-2; D might be TRBD2 (7 bases). Per the germline V gene, CDR1 is SGHTA and CDR2 is FQGNSA. The ends were cut back, 4 bases at V and 6 bases at J, with 15 bases in the middle. This CDR3 has 15 residues. The CDR3 coding sequence is TGTGCCAGCAGCTCACGGGGGGCGGGGGCCGGGGAGCTGTTTTTT. Protein sequence: CASSSRGAGAGELFF. Drawing the rest from reference TRBV7-2 and TRBJ2-2, the complete variable domain is GAGVSQSPSNKVTEKGKDVELRCDPISGHTALYWYRQSLGQGLEFLIYFQGNSAPDKSGLPSDRFSAERTGGSVSTLTIQRTQQEDSAVYLCASSSRGAGAGELFFGEGSRLTVL.

The chain couples TRBV7-9 to TRBJ1-3; 8 bases map to TRBD1. J gave up 6 bases and V 5 bases, and 15 bases lay outside the gene matches. Germline V gene data show CDR1 as SEHNR and CDR2 as FQNEAQ (reference sequence). CDR3 length: 17 amino acids. The CDR3 nucleotides are TGTGCCAGCAGCCCGACCCTGACAGGGGACTTGGCAAACACCATATATTTT. Translated, it gives CASSPTLTGDLANTIYF.

The V gene is TRBV28, the J gene TRBJ1-2, with TRBD1 matching over 9 bases. The CDR3 consists of 15 residues. CDR1 MDHEN and CDR2 SYDVKM come from the germline V gene. V shed 7 bases and J 4 bases; nucleotides not matched to a gene: 10. The CDR3 region is CASTPWTGAFYGYTF. In DNA, the CDR3 is TGTGCCAGCACCCCGTGGACAGGGGCGTTCTATGGCTACACCTTC.

This clone was seen a single time. This rearrangement joins TRBV4-1 to TRBJ1-6; D might be TRBD1 (5 bases). V lost 0 bases, J lost 5 bases, and 8 bases lay in between. Germline CDR1 and CDR2: MGHRA and YSYEKL. CDR3 length: 15 amino acids. The CDR3 region has the DNA TGCGCCAGCAGCCAAGATTCGGGGGATAATTCACCCCTCCACTTT. This codes for CASSQDSGDNSPLHF.